This TCR beta chain was profiled in a study of T cell responses to AZD1222 COVID-19 vaccine. On this clone itself: The antigen remains unidentified.

The assay was immunoSEQ multiplex PCR, and TCRdb's table has in-frame clones only and misses some. Of 150,000 to 200,000 clones listed, 88% are singletons. Study findings and constraints: There were vaccine-associated CD4 TCRs across spike, dominant at 160-218 and 743-854. The number of AZD1222 recipients seropositive at baseline was only five to seven.

V dropped 4 bases and J dropped 4 bases, with 11 bases sitting between them. From germline, CDR1 is LNHDA and CDR2 SQIVND (reference sequence). The CDR3 is made up of 14 amino acids. Second-dose intervals near 4 or 12 weeks were combined. The chain has TRBV19 and TRBJ1-3; D gene uncertain. The origin of this receptor is an adult who received the AZD1222 COVID-19 vaccine. Source: peripheral blood, taken 28 days after the second AZD1222 dose. CDR3 residues: CASSRAQTGNTIYF. CDR3 DNA sequence: TGTGCCAGTAGTAGGGCCCAGACCGGAAACACCATATATTTT.